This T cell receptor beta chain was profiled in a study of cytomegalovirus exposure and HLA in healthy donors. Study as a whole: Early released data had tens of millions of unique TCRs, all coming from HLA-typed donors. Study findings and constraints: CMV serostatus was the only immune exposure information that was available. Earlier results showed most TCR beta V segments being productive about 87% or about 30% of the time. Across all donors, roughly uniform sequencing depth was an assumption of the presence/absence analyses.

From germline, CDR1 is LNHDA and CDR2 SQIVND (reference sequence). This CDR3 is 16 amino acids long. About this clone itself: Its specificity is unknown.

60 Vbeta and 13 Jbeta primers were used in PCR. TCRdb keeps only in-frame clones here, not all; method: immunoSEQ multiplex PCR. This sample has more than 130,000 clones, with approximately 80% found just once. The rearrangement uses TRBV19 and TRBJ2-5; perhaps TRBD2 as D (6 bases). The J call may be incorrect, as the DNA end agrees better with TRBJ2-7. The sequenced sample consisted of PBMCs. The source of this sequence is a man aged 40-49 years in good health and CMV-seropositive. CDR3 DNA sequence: TGTGCCAGTAGTAATCGACTGGGGGGATCCCCCTACGAGCAGTACTTC. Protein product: CASSNRLGGSPYEQYF.